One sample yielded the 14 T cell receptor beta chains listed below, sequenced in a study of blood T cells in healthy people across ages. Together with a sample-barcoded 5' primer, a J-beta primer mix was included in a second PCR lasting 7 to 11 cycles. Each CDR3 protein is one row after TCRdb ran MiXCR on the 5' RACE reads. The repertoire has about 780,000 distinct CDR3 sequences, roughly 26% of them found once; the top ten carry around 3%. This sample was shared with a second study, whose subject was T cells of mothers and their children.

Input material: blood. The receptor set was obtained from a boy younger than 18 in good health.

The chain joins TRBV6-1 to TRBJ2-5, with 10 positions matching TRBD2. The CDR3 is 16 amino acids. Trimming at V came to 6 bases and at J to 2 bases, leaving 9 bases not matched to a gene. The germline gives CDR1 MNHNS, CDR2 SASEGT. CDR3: CASSPLAGTPQETQYF. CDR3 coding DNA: TGTGCCAGCAGCCCACTAGCGGGGACCCCACAAGAGACCCAGTACTTC.

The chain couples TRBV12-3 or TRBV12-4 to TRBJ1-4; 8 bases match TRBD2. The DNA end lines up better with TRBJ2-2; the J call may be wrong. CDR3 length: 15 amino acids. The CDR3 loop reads CASSDRRGATGELFF. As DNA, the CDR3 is TGTGCCAGCAGTGACCGGCGGGGGGCCACCGGGGAGCTGTTTTTT.

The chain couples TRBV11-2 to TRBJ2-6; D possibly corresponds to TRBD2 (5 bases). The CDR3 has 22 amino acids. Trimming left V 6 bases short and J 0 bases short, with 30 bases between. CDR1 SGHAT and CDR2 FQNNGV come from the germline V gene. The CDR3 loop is CASSTRTILPGRDISGANVLTF. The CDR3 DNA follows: TGTGCCAGCAGTACCCGTACCATACTCCCAGGACGGGATATCTCTGGGGCCAACGTCCTGACTTTC. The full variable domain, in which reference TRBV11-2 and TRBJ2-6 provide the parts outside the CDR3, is EAGVAQSPRYKIIEKRQSVAFWCNPISGHATLYWYQQILGQGPKLLIQFQNNGVVDDSQLPKDRFSAERLKGVDSTLKIQPAKLEDSAVYLCASSTRTILPGRDISGANVLTFGAGSRLTVL.

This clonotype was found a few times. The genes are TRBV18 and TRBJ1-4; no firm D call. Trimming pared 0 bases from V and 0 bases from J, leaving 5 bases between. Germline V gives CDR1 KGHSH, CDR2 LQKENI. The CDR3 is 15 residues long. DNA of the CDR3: TGTGCCAGCTCACCACCACTCGCAACTAATGAAAAACTGTTTTTT. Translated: CASSPPLATNEKLFF. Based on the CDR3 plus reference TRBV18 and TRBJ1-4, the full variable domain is NAGVMQNPRHLVRRRGQEARLRCSPMKGHSHVYWYRQLPEEGLKFMVYLQKENIIDESGMPKERFSAEFPKEGPSILRIQQVVRGDSAAYFCASSPPLATNEKLFFGSGTQLSVL.

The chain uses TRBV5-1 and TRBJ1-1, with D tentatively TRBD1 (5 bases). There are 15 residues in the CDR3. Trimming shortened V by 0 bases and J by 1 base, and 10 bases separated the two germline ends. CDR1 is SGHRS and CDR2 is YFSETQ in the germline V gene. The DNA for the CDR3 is TGCGCCAGCAGCTTGGACGGGACCCCGAACACTGAAGCTTTCTTT. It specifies CASSLDGTPNTEAFF.

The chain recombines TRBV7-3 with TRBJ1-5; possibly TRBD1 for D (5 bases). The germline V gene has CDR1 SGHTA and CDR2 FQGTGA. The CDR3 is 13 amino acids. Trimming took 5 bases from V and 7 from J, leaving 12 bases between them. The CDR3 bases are TGTGCCAGCAGCCAGGACACACTACAGCCCCAGCATTTT. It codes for CASSQDTLQPQHF.

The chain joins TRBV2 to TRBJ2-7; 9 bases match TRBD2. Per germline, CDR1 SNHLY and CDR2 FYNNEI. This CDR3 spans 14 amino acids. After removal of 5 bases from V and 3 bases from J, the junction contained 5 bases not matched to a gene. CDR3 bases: TGTGCCAGCAGTTGGACTAGCGCAGGCTACGAGCAGTACTTC. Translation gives CASSWTSAGYEQYF.

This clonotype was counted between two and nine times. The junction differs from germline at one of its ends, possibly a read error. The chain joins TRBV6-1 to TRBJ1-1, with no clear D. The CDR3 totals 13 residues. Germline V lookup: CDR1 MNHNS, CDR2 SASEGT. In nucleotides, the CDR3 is TGTACCAGCAGCTTCGTTGAGTTCGCTGAAGCTTCCTTT. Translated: CTSSFVEFAEASF.

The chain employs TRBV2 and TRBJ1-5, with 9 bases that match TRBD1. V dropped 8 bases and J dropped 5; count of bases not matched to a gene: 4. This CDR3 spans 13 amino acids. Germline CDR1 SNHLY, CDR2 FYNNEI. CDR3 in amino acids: CASAGTGYQPQHF. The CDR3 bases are TGTGCCAGCGCCGGGACAGGGTATCAGCCCCAGCATTTT.

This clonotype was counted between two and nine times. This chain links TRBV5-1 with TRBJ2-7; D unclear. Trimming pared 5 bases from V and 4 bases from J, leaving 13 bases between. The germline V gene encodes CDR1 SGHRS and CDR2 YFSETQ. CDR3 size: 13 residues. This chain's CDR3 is CASRLASDYEQYF. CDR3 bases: TGCGCCAGCAGACTGGCCAGCGATTACGAGCAGTACTTC.

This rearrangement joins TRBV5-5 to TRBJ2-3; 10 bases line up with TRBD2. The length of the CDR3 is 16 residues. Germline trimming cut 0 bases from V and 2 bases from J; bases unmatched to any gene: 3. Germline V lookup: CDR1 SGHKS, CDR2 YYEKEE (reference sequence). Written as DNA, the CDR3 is TGTGCCAGCAGCTTGGGGACTAGCGGCCTCACAGATACGCAGTATTTT. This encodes CASSLGTSGLTDTQYF.

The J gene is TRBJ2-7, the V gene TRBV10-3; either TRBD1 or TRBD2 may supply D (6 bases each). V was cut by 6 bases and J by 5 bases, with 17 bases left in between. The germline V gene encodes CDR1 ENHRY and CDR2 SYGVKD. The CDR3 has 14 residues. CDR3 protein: CAIRPSGGEDEQYF. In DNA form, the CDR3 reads TGTGCCATCAGACCCTCCGGGGGCGAGGACGAGCAGTACTTC.

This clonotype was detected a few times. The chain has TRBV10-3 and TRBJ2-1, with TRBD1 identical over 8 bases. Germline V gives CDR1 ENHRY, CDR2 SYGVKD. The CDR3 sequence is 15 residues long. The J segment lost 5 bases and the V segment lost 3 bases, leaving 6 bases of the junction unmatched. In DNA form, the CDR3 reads TGTGCCATCAGTGACCCCGGACAGGGCAACAATGAGCAGTTCTTC. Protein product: CAISDPGQGNNEQFF.

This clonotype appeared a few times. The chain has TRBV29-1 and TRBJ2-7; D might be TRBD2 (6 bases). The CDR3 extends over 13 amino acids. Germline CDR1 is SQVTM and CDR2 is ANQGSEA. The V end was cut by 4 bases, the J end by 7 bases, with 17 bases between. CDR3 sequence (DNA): TGCAGCGTTGTAGCGGTGATTCGGGAAGAGCAGTACTTC. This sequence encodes CSVVAVIREEQYF.